The present T cell receptor beta chain was sequenced within a study of T cell responses to AZD1222 COVID-19 vaccine (dated by TCRdb to 2020 to 2023). For context, the study as a whole: A total of around 240 trial participants underwent TCR sequencing, of whom about 210 had received two doses of AZD1222 and 26 had received two doses of the MenACWY control vaccine. Trial participants were enrolled into age subgroups of 18-55, 56-69 and 70-plus years, which contained about 150, 28 and 57 TCR-sequenced participants, respectively. General findings and caveats noted by the study authors: CD4 TCRs associated with the vaccine covered the entire spike protein, and the dominant responses were in regions 160-218 and 743-854. Participants were mostly white British and included more females than males, and it was suggested by the authors that clonal diversity may have been underestimated. Only a handful of AZD1222 recipients were SARS-CoV-2 seropositive at baseline, limiting conclusions about previously exposed vaccinees. Because no samples from the day 14 peak response were available, repertoires could be characterized only after the peak T cell response. After two AZD1222 doses, both the breadth and the depth of spike-specific TCRs were significantly higher than at day 0 and than in MenACWY recipients. Nearly half of unique spike-specific TCRs reportedly recognized epitopes outside regions mutated in the B.1.351 and B.1.1.7 variants. In the small 56-69-year group, the increase in depth fell short of significance, most likely because of low power.

The time point label on this specimen signifies: baseline before first vaccination. The treatment or condition label of this sample denotes: meningococcal conjugate vaccine given as trial control. The vaccinee samples were drawn from two UK trials, COV001 and COV002, one of which was a single-blind randomized controlled phase 2/3 trial testing AZD1222 (ChAdOx1 nCoV-19) in healthy adults. For TCRbeta chain sequencing, PBMC samples were collected from trial participants at day 0 and at day 28 after the second dose. As regards this clone: This receptor's antigen is unknown. No base quality values were provided; no much bigger clone lies one nucleotide off.

The CDR3 regions of human TCRbeta chains were analyzed by immunosequencing. On the study's bioinformatics: Repertoire TCRs were matched against a reference library of SARS-CoV-2-specific TCRs generated with the MIRA antigen-specificity platform. Breadth meant the fraction of unique TCRs that were SARS-CoV-2-associated, whereas depth meant the fraction of total T cells that were SARS-CoV-2-associated. Each spike-specific TCR was assigned to its reactive spike region and to a CD4 or CD8 class using the MIRA data. Log10-transformed breadth and depth values were compared by one-way ANOVA with Sidak's multiple comparisons tests. The immuneACCESS repertoire file appears here via TCRdb, limited to in-frame rearrangements. These files lack a portion of the clones; in checked studies, under half of the deficit traces to unresolved V genes, and the cause of the others is not known. That table supplies the V and J calls and clone size; D and trimming were determined from the DNA. The sample data list some 150,000 clones, and 85% to 95% of these were observed just once. Roughly 2.9% of the sample goes to the ten largest clones.

Measured from the cysteine to the phenylalanine, the CDR3 is 14 residues long. The DNA shown is the 42-base CDR3, in frame from base 1. V was cut back by 1 base and J by 4 bases, leaving a gap of 7 bases between them. Looking up the germline V gene yields CDR1 MNHNS and CDR2 SASEGT. The sample in question was peripheral blood, obtained on day 0 of MenACWY control vaccination. The TCR sequence derives from an adult in good health. The chain was built from TRBV6-1 and TRBJ2-2, with no confidently assigned D gene. The CDR3 region: CASSEVGFTGELFF. The sequence in DNA is TGTGCCAGCAGTGAAGTAGGGTTCACCGGGGAGCTGTTTTTT.